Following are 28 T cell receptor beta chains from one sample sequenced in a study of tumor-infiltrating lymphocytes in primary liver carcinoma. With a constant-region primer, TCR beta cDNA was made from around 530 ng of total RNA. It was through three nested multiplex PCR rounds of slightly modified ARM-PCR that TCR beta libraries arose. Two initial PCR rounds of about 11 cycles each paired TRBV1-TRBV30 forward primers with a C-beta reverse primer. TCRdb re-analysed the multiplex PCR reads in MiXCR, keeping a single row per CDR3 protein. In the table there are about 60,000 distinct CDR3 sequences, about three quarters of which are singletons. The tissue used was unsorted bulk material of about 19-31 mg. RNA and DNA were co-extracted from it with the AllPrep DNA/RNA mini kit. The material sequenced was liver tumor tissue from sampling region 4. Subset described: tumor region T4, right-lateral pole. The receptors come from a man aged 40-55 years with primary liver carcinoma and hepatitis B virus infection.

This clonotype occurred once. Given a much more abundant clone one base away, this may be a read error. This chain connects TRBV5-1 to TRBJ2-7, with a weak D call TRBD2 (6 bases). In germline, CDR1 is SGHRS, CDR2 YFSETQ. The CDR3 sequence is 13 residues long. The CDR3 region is CVSSWGVSYEQYF. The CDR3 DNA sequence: TGCGTCAGCAGCTGGGGGGTCTCCTATGAGCAGTACTTC.

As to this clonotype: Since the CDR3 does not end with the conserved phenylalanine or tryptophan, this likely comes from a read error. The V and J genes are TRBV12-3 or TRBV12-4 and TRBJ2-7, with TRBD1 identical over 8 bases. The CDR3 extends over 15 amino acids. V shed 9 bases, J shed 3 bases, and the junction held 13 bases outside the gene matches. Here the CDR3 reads CARNLGQGANYEQYS. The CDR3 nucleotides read TGTGCCAGGAATTTAGGACAGGGAGCCAACTACGAGCAGTACTCC.

In nucleotides, the CDR3 is TGCAGTCCTGCGGGACAGGTGAATCAGCCCCAGCATTTT. Translated: CSPAGQVNQPQHF. The V and J genes are TRBV20-1 and TRBJ1-5; TRBD1 aligns across 8 bases. Germline values: CDR1 DFQATT, CDR2 SNEGSKA (reference sequence). This CDR3 spans 13 amino acids. V lost 8 bases, J lost 4 bases, and 7 bases stayed unmatched.

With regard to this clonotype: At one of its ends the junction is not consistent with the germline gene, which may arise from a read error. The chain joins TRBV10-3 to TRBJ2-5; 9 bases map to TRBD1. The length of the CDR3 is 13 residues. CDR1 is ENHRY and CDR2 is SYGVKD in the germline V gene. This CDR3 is CAISNRGRETQYF. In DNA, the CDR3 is TGTGCCATCAGTAACAGGGGGCGTGAGACCCAGTATTTC.

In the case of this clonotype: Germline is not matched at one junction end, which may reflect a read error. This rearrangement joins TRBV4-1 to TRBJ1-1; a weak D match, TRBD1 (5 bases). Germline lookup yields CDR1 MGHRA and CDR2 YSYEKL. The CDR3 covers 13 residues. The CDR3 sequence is CTSSQVRGTEAFF. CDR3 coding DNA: TGTACCAGCAGCCAAGTTAGGGGTACTGAAGCTTTCTTT.

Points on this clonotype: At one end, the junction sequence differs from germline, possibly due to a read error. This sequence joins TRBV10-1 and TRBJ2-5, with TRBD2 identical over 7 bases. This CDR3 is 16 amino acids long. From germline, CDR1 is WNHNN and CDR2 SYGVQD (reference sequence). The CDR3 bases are TGCGTCAGCAGTGAATCGTCCAGCGGGGAGGTGGAGACCCAGTACTTC. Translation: CVSSESSSGEVETQYF.

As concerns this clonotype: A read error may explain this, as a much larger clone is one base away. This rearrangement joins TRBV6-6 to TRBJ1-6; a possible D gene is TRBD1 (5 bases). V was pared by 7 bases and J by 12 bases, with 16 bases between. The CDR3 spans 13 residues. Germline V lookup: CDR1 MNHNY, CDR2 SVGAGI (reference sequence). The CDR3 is CASTGGTALPLHF. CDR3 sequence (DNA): TGTGCCAGCACTGGAGGGACCGCTCTACCCCTCCACTTT.

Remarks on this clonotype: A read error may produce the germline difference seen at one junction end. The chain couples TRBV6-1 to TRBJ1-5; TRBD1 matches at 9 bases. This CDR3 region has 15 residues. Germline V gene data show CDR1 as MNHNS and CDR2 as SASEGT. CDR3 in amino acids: CASNVDRGWNQPQHF. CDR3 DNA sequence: TGTGCCAGCAATGTGGACAGGGGCTGGAATCAGCCTCAGCATTTT.

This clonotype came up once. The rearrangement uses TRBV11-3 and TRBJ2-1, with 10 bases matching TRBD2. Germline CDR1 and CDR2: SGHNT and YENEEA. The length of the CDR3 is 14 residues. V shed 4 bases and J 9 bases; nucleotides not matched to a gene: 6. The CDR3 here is CASSSLAGEGEQFF. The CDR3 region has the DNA TGTGCCAGCAGCTCCCTAGCGGGAGAGGGTGAGCAGTTCTTC.

The DNA of the CDR3 is TGTGCCAGCAGCTTTTATGGCCGACGGAACAGGGGAACCTACGAGCAGTACTTC. This sequence encodes CASSFYGRRNRGTYEQYF. The chain uses TRBV7-9 and TRBJ2-7; 7 bases fit TRBD1. Losses at the gene ends were 3 bases for V and 2 bases for J; bases not matched to a gene: 16. CDR1 and CDR2 from the germline V gene are SEHNR and FQNEAQ (reference sequence). The CDR3 loop spans 18 amino acids. Drawing the rest from reference TRBV7-9 and TRBJ2-7, the complete variable domain is DTGVSQNPRHKITKRGQNVTFRCDPISEHNRLYWYRQTLGQGPEFLTYFQNEAQLEKSRLLSDRFSAERPKGSFSTLEIQRTEQGDSAMYLCASSFYGRRNRGTYEQYFGPGTRLTVT.

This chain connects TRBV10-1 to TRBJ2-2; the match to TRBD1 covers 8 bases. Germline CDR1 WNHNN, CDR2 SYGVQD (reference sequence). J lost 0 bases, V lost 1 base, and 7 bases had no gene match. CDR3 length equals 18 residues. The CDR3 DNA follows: TGCGCCAGCAGTGAGTTTCCCAGGGGGCTTTCGAACACCGGGGAGCTGTTTTTT. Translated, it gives CASSEFPRGLSNTGELFF.

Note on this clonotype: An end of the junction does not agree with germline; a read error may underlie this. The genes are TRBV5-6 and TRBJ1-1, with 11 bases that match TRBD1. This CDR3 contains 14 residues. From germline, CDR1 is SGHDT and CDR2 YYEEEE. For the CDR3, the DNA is TGTGCCAGAAGCTTGGGACAGGGGGACACTGAAGCTTTCTTT. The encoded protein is CARSLGQGDTEAFF.

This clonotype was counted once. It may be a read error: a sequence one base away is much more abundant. The CDR3 DNA is TGTGCCAGCAGTTTGAGGTTAACTGATGAAAAACTGTTTTTT. Translated, it gives CASSLRLTDEKLFF. The rearrangement links TRBV12-3 or TRBV12-4 to TRBJ1-4; D ambiguous. The CDR3 consists of 14 residues.

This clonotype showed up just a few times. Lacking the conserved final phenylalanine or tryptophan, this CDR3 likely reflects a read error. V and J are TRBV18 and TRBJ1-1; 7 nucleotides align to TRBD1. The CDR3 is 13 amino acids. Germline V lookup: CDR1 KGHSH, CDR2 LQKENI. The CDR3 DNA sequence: TGCGCCAGCTCACCACCGCGACAGGGAATTGCTTTCTCT. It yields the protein CASSPPRQGIAFS.

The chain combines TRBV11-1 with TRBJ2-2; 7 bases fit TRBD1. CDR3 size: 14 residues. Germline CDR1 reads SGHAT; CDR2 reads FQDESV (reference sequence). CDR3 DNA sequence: TGTACCAACAACTTTACAGGGGTTACCGGGGAGCTGTTTTTT. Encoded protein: CTNNFTGVTGELFF.

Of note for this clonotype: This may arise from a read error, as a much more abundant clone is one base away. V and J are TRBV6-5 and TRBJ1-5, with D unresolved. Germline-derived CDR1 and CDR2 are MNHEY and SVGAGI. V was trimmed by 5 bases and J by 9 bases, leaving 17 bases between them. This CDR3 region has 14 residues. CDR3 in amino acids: CASSEAMEEAPQHF. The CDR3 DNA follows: TGTGCCAGCAGTGAGGCGATGGAAGAGGCGCCCCAGCATTTT.

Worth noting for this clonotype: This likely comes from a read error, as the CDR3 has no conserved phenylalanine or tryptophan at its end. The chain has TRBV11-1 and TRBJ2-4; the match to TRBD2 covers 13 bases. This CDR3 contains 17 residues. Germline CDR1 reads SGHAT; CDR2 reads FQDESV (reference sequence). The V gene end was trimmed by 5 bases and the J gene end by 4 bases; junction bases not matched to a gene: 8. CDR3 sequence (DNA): TGTGCCAGCAGCATTCCCGGGACTAGCGGGACTAAAAACATTCAGTACCTC. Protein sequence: CASSIPGTSGTKNIQYL.

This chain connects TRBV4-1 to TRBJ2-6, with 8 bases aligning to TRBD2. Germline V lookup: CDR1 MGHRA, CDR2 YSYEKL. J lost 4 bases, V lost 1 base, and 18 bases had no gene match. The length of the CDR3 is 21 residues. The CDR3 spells CASSQVGLAGLEAVGANVLTF. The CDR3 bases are TGCGCCAGCAGCCAAGTCGGACTAGCAGGCCTGGAGGCGGTCGGGGCCAACGTCCTGACTTTC.

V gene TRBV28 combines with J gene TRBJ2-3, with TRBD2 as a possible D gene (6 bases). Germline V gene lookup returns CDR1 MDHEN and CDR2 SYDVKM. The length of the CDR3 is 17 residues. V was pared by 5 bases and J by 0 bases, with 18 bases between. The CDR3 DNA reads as TGTGCCAGCAGTCAGCCCCTGACTAGGAGAAGCACAGATACGCAGTATTTT. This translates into CASSQPLTRRSTDTQYF.

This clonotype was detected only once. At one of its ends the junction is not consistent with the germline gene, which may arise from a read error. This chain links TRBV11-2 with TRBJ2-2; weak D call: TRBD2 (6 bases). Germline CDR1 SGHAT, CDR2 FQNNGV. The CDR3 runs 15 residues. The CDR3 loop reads CASSYAGSNAGGLFF. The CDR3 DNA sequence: TGTGCCAGCAGCTATGCGGGATCGAACGCCGGGGGGCTGTTTTTT.

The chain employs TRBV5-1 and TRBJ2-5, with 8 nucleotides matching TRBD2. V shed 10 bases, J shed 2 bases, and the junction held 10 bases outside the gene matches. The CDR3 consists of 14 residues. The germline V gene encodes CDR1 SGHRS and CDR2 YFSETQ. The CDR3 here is CAGRSGSLQETQYF. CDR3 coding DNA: TGCGCCGGTAGGAGCGGGAGCCTTCAAGAGACCCAGTACTTC.

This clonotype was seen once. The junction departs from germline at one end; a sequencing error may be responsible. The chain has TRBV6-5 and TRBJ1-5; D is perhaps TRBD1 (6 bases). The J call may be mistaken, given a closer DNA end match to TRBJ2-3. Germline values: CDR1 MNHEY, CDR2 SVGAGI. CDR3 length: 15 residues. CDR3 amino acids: CASRRQAHSNQPQYF. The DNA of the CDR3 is TGCGCCAGCAGGAGACAGGCCCATAGCAATCAGCCCCAGTATTTT.

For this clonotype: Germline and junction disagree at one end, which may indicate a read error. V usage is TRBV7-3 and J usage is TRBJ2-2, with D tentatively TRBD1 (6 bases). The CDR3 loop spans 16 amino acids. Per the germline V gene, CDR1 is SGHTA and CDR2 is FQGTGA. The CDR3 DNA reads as TGTGCCACCAGCTTAGGTGGACAGCCGGGGACCGGGGAGCTGTTTTTT. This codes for CATSLGGQPGTGELFF.

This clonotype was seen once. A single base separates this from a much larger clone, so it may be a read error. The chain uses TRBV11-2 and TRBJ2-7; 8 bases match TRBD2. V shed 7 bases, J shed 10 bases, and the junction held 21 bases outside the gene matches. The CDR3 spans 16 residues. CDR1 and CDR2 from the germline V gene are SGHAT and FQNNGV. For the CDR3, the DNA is TGTGCCAGCACGACTCCTGGGCGGGAGGCAAGGGGGGACCAGTACTTC. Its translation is CASTTPGREARGDQYF.

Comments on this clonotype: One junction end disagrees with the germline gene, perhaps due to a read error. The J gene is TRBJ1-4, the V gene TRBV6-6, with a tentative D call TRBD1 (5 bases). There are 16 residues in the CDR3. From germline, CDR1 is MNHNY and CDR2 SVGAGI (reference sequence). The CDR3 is CASSYSSPGFREKQFF. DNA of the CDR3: TGTGCCAGTAGTTACTCGTCGCCAGGGTTTCGGGAAAAACAGTTTTTT.

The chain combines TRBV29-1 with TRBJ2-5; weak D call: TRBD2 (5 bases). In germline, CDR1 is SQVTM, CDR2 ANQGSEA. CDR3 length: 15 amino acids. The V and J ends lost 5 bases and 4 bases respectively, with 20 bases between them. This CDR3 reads CSVRTGGSWAETQYF. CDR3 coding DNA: TGCAGCGTTCGGACTGGTGGGAGTTGGGCAGAGACCCAGTACTTC.

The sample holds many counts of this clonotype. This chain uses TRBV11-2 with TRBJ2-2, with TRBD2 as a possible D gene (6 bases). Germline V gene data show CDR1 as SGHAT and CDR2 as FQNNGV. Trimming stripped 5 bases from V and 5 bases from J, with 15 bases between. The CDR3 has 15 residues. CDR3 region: CASSHVRGRTGELFF. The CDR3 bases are TGTGCCAGCAGCCATGTCCGGGGGAGGACCGGGGAGCTGTTTTTT. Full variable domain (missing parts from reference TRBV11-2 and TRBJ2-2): EAGVAQSPRYKIIEKRQSVAFWCNPISGHATLYWYQQILGQGPKLLIQFQNNGVVDDSQLPKDRFSAERLKGVDSTLKIQPAKLEDSAVYLCASSHVRGRTGELFFGEGSRLTVL.

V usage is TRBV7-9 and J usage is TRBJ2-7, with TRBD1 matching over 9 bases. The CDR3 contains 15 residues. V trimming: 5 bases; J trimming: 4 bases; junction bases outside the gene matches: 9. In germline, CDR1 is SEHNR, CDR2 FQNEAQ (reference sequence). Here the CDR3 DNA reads TGTGCCAGCAGCCCTGGACAGGGGAAAGGGTACGAGCAGTACTTC. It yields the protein CASSPGQGKGYEQYF.